Each of the 27 T cell receptor beta chains below was sequenced from the same sample in a study of T cells in Graves' hyperthyroidism and ophthalmopathy. RNA transcripts gave rise to amplified TCR beta CDR3 regions. The TCR CDR3 first-round RT-PCR relied on the HTBI primer set. TCRdb re-called the multiplex PCR reads with MiXCR, one entry per CDR3 protein. This sample yields about 350,000 distinct CDR3 sequences, of which around 13% are seen a single time; 30% to 40% belongs to the top ten. Sequencing input: blood. Receptors originate from a woman aged 40-49 years with Graves' ophthalmopathy.

This clonotype was picked up many times. The genes are TRBV11-2 and TRBJ2-5, with a tentative D call TRBD1 (6 bases). The CDR3 has 13 amino acids. The V end was cut by 6 bases, the J end by 3 bases, with 11 bases between. CDR1 SGHAT and CDR2 FQNNGV come from the germline V gene. CDR3 nucleotide sequence: TGTGCCAGCAGGGGACAAGTAGAAGAGACCCAGTACTTC. As protein: CASRGQVEETQYF.

Many counts were recorded for this clonotype. The CDR3 spells CASSHQGQVNEQYF. CDR3 sequence (DNA): TGTGCCAGCAGCCATCAGGGACAGGTAAACGAGCAGTACTTC. The chain links TRBV7-9 to TRBJ2-7; 8 bases agree with TRBD1. Germline V gene lookup returns CDR1 SEHNR and CDR2 FQNEAQ (reference sequence). The junction had 8 bases not matched to a gene; V was cut back by 5 bases and J by 5 bases. The CDR3 extends over 14 amino acids.

This clonotype appeared many times. The V gene is TRBV7-8, the J gene TRBJ1-2; the D is unclear. CDR1 and CDR2 from the germline V gene are SGHVS and FQNEAQ. This CDR3 is built from 15 residues. Trimming pared 5 bases from V and 8 bases from J, leaving 21 bases between. The CDR3: CASSPSFQSLLGYTF. The CDR3 bases are TGTGCCAGCAGCCCTTCCTTTCAGAGTCTCCTGGGCTACACCTTC.

This clonotype was detected many times. The chain uses TRBV11-1 and TRBJ2-1, with unresolved D. This CDR3 is built from 15 residues. V lost 1 base and J 2 bases, leaving 9 bases between the germline ends. Per germline, CDR1 SGHAT and CDR2 FQDESV (reference sequence). CDR3 DNA sequence: TGTGCCAGCAGCTTAGGACGAGACACCTACAATGAGCAGTTCTTC. This encodes CASSLGRDTYNEQFF.

This clonotype was picked up many times. The rearrangement joins TRBV12-3 or TRBV12-4 to TRBJ2-3; 8 nucleotides match TRBD2. This CDR3 has 13 amino acids. J gave up 4 bases and V 7 bases, and 4 bases lay outside the gene matches. For the CDR3, the DNA is TGTGCCAGCACAGCGGGAGTTGCAGATACGCAGTATTTT. Its translation: CASTAGVADTQYF.

This clonotype was picked up a small number of times. The chain uses TRBV16 and TRBJ1-2; 8 nucleotides agree with TRBD1. The CDR3 has 14 residues. The V and J ends lost 4 bases and 8 bases, in that order; junction bases with no gene match: 9. CDR1 is KGHSY and CDR2 is FQNENV in the germline V gene. CDR3 coding DNA: TGTGCCAGCAGCCCCACCCCGGACAGGGTAGGCTACACCTTC. It encodes CASSPTPDRVGYTF.

This clonotype occurred many times. The chain has TRBV12-3 or TRBV12-4 and TRBJ2-7, with D possibly being TRBD1 or TRBD2 (5 bases each). There are 13 residues in the CDR3. The V gene lost 7 bases and the J gene lost 2 bases, with 12 bases spanning the gap. The CDR3 nucleotides are TGTGCCAGCAATCGGGGCCATCCCTACGAGCAGTACTTC. Translation gives CASNRGHPYEQYF.

This clonotype was seen many times. This chain connects TRBV12-3 or TRBV12-4 to TRBJ2-3, with 14 positions matching TRBD2. J lost 3 bases, V lost 2 bases, and 7 bases had no gene match. The CDR3 consists of 18 residues. The CDR3 reads CASSLFIGTSGSTDTQYF. For the CDR3, the DNA is TGTGCCAGCAGTTTATTTATCGGGACTAGCGGGAGTACAGATACGCAGTATTTT.

In the case of this clonotype: This may arise from a read error, as a much more abundant clone is one base away. The rearrangement uses TRBV29-1 and TRBJ2-3; D call uncertain. The germline CDR1 and CDR2 sequences are SQVTM and ANQGSEA. The CDR3 contains 12 residues. The CDR3 is CSVRTQKDTRYF. The CDR3 DNA reads TGCAGCGTTAGGACCCAAAAAGATACGCGGTATTTT.

This clonotype was seen ten or more times. The rearrangement links TRBV29-1 to TRBJ1-2; D perhaps matches TRBD1 (5 bases). This CDR3 is 13 amino acids long. Germline CDR1 is SQVTM and CDR2 is ANQGSEA. The V and J ends lost 3 bases and 4 bases respectively, with 12 bases between them. The CDR3 coding sequence is TGCAGCGTTGATGAGGGCAGGGCCTATGGCTACACCTTC. It translates to CSVDEGRAYGYTF.

This clonotype was detected many times. The chain recombines TRBV6-1 with TRBJ1-4; D not resolved. Germline lookup yields CDR1 MNHNS and CDR2 SASEGT. The CDR3 runs to 14 residues. Trimming pared 0 bases from V and 6 bases from J, leaving 8 bases between. This CDR3 reads CASSEATSDEKLFF. In nucleotides, the CDR3 is TGTGCCAGCAGTGAAGCGACGTCGGATGAAAAACTGTTTTTT.

This clonotype was seen repeatedly, ten times or more. This chain links TRBV11-3 with TRBJ2-1, with D hard to call. CDR1 is SGHNT, CDR2 YENEEA, per germline. V dropped 5 bases and J dropped 5 bases, with 4 bases sitting between them. CDR3 length: 11 amino acids. CDR3 amino acids: CASSVNNEQFF. DNA for the CDR3: TGTGCCAGCAGCGTGAACAATGAGCAGTTCTTC.

The chain couples TRBV9 to TRBJ1-5, with a tentative D call TRBD1 (6 bases). CDR3 size: 15 residues. The V gene lost 3 bases and the J gene lost 3 bases, with 13 bases spanning the gap. Germline V CDR1 and CDR2: SGDLS, YYNGEE. DNA for the CDR3: TGTGCCAGCAGCGAACGGGGACAAGACAATCAGCCCCAGCATTTT. Protein product: CASSERGQDNQPQHF.

This clonotype appeared many times. The chain is built from TRBV6-1 and TRBJ1-4; no firm D call. CDR1 and CDR2 from the germline V gene are MNHNS and SASEGT. V lost 6 bases and J lost 5, with 13 bases in between. CDR3 length: 14 residues. The CDR3 sequence: CASRYGGFNEKLFF. The CDR3 DNA reads TGTGCCAGCAGGTACGGCGGATTCAATGAAAAACTGTTTTTT.

This clonotype appeared many times. The chain links TRBV19 to TRBJ2-7, with 7 bases lining up with TRBD2. Trimming cost V 5 bases and J 5 bases; bases outside gene matches: 18. Looked up from germline, CDR1 is LNHDA and CDR2 is SQIVND (reference sequence). The CDR3 contains 17 residues. CDR3 amino acids: CASSQYIREVAGDEQYF. CDR3 DNA sequence: TGTGCCAGTAGTCAATATATCCGGGAGGTAGCGGGCGACGAGCAGTACTTC.

The chain links TRBV29-1 to TRBJ1-1; 7 nucleotides line up with TRBD1. V dropped 5 bases and J dropped 3; count of bases not matched to a gene: 3. Germline V lookup: CDR1 SQVTM, CDR2 ANQGSEA. The CDR3 totals 12 residues. CDR3: CSVSTGDTEAFF. For the CDR3, the DNA is TGCAGCGTTTCCACAGGGGACACTGAAGCTTTCTTT.

This clonotype appeared many times. The chain uses TRBV7-8 and TRBJ2-3; 14 bases are a match to TRBD2. The CDR3 runs to 15 residues. Germline CDR1 reads SGHVS; CDR2 reads FQNEAQ. J gave up 8 bases and V 8 bases, and 9 bases lay outside the gene matches. As DNA, the CDR3 is TGTGCCAGCTCCGGGACTAGCGGGGGTCAAGGTACGCAGTATTTT. Its translation: CASSGTSGGQGTQYF.

This clonotype has ten or more counts. The V gene is TRBV7-8, the J gene TRBJ1-5; D is unresolved. Trimming left V 1 base short and J 5 bases short, with 9 bases between. Germline lookup yields CDR1 SGHVS and CDR2 FQNEAQ. This CDR3 has 14 residues. The CDR3 spells CASSLGLGYQPQHF. CDR3 DNA sequence: TGTGCCAGCAGCTTAGGTCTGGGATATCAGCCCCAGCATTTT.

This clonotype was picked up many times. The CDR3 loop is CASSLVAGDTGELFF. The CDR3 nucleotides are TGTGCCAGCAGCTTAGTGGCGGGGGACACCGGGGAGCTGTTTTTT. The J gene is TRBJ2-2, the V gene TRBV11-3; TRBD2 matches at 7 bases. V gave up 1 base and J gave up 3 bases; unmatched junction bases: 2. CDR1 and CDR2 (germline): SGHNT, YENEEA. The CDR3 has 15 residues.

This clonotype was recorded at least ten times. The V and J genes are TRBV29-1 and TRBJ2-1; 12 positions agree with TRBD2. This CDR3 region has 15 residues. Germline CDR1 SQVTM, CDR2 ANQGSEA. V dropped 6 bases and J dropped 9; count of bases not matched to a gene: 12. CDR3 in amino acids: CSVIPTSGSSGEQFF. In DNA form, the CDR3 reads TGCAGCGTAATACCGACTAGCGGGAGTTCTGGTGAGCAGTTCTTC.

This clonotype was recorded at least ten times. This chain joins TRBV12-3 or TRBV12-4 and TRBJ2-2; 8 nucleotides line up with TRBD1. Trimming cost V 6 bases and J 1 base; bases outside gene matches: 7. CDR3 length: 16 amino acids. In DNA, the CDR3 is TGTGCCAGCAGCCGTGGGACAGGCGGGAACACCGGGGAGCTGTTTTTT. It encodes CASSRGTGGNTGELFF.

Notes on this clonotype: A much larger clone lies one base from this, so it may be a read error. This rearrangement joins TRBV10-3 to TRBJ1-1; D is unclear. The CDR3 has 13 amino acids. The ends were cut back, 8 bases at V and 0 bases at J, with 10 bases in the middle. CDR1 is ENHRY, CDR2 SYGVKD, per germline. CDR3 region: CAIEREMNTEAFF. The CDR3 DNA follows: TGTGCCATCGAAAGGGAGATGAACACTGAAGCTTTCTTT.

As concerns this clonotype: One end of the junction varies from germline; a read error may be responsible. CDR3 nucleotide sequence: TGTGCCGGCAGCGACCGGGAAATCCCTGAAGCTTTCTTT. Translating gives CAGSDREIPEAFF. This chain links TRBV5-6 with TRBJ1-1; D not resolved. In germline, CDR1 is SGHDT, CDR2 YYEEEE. This CDR3 is built from 13 residues.

In the case of this clonotype: This sequence may be a read error, since a much larger clone differs from it by one base. The chain is built from TRBV20-1 and TRBJ2-1; 14 bases align to TRBD2. J gave up 8 bases and V 2 bases, and 11 bases lay outside the gene matches. Per germline, CDR1 DFQATT and CDR2 SNEGSKA (reference sequence). The CDR3 is 17 amino acids. The DNA of the CDR3 is TGCAGTGCTAGACCGGGACTAGCGGGAGCGAAGTTATATGAGCAGTTCTTC. Amino acids: CSARPGLAGAKLYEQFF.

The V gene is TRBV29-1, the J gene TRBJ2-2; D may be TRBD2 (5 bases). The CDR3 is made up of 16 amino acids. V lost 2 bases to trimming and J lost 0 bases, with 13 bases between them. Germline V gives CDR1 SQVTM, CDR2 ANQGSEA. The CDR3 here is CSVEPVGSANTGELFF. DNA for the CDR3: TGCAGCGTTGAACCCGTGGGGAGCGCGAACACCGGGGAGCTGTTTTTT.

There are a few counts of this clonotype. The chain couples TRBV25-1 to TRBJ2-1; tentative D call: TRBD2 (5 bases). The CDR3 sequence is 14 residues long. The germline CDR1 and CDR2 sequences are MGHDK and SYGVNS. V lost 2 bases and J 5 bases, leaving 10 bases between the germline ends. This chain's CDR3 is CASSEAEDHNEQFF. In DNA, the CDR3 is TGTGCCAGCAGTGAAGCGGAGGATCACAATGAGCAGTTCTTC.

This clonotype was detected many times. This chain links TRBV2 with TRBJ2-3; D may match TRBD1 or TRBD2 (5 bases each). The CDR3 runs 14 residues. CDR1 is SNHLY, CDR2 FYNNEI, per germline. V was clipped by 4 bases and J by 4 bases, with 12 bases between them. The CDR3 is CASSGRVGPDTQYF. CDR3 DNA: TGTGCCAGCAGTGGGCGGGTGGGACCAGATACGCAGTATTTT.